This T cell receptor (beta chain) appears in the sequencing data of a study of CD8 T cells in Susac syndrome. To note about this clonotype: Its antigen is as yet unknown.

The CDR3 has 13 amino acids. Germline assignment: CDR1 SGHRS and CDR2 YFSETQ. V lost 0 bases and J lost 6, with 9 bases in between. Random-hexamer reverse transcription was applied to roughly 0.5 to 1 ug RNA. The amplification used immunoSEQ multiplex PCR on TCR beta CDR3; it spanned 54 Vbeta and 13 Jbeta. TCRdb redid the calling of the immunoSEQ multiplex PCR reads with MiXCR, one entry per CDR3 protein. The table lists roughly 200,000 distinct CDR3 sequences, approximately 95% of them singletons, with about 0.093% in the top ten. Overall study findings and caveats: It was acknowledged in the study that the number of individuals who were included in its TCR sequencing and HLA analysis was relatively small.

The multiple sclerosis controls were treatment-naive patients, and their relapsing-remitting disease was stable or active. The sample taken for sequencing was CD4+ T cells from PBMCs. This TCR was recovered from a human donor with multiple sclerosis. V usage is TRBV5-1 and J usage is TRBJ1-2; weak D call: TRBD1 (5 bases). In nucleotides, the CDR3 is TGCGCCAGCAGCTTGGCCGGGGCGAATGGCTACACCTTC. Amino acid sequence: CASSLAGANGYTF.